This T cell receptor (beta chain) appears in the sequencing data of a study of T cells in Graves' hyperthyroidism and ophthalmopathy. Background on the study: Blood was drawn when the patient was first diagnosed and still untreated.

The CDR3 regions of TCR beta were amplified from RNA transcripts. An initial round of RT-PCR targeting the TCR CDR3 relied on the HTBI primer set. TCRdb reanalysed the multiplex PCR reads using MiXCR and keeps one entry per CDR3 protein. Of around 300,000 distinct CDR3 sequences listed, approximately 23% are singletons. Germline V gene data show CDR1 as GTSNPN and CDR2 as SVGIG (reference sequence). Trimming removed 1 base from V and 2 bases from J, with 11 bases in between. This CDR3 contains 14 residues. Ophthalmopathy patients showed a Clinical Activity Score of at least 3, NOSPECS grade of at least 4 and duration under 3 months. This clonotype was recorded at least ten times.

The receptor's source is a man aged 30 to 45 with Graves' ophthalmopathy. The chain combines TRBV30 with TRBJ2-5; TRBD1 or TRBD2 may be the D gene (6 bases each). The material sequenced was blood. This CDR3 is CAWSGEDRQETQYF. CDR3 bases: TGTGCCTGGAGTGGGGAGGACAGACAAGAGACCCAGTACTTC.